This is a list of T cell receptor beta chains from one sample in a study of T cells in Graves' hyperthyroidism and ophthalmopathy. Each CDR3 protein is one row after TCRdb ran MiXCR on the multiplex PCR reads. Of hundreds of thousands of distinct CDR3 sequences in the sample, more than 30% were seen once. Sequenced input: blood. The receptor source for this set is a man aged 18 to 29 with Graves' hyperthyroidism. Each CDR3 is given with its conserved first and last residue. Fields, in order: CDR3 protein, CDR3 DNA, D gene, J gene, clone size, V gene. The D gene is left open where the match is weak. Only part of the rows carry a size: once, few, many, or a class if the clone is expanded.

CDR3 protein: CASSKPLSGNYQPQHF
CDR3 DNA: TGTGCCAGTAGTAAACCGTTGTCAGGGAATTATCAGCCCCAGCATTTT
D gene: .
J gene: TRBJ1-5
clone size: many
V gene: TRBV19

CDR3 protein: CSVPGTDSGKLFF
CDR3 DNA: TGCAGCGTGCCCGGGACAGACTCTGGAAAACTGTTTTTT
D gene: TRBD1
J gene: TRBJ1-4
clone size: .
V gene: TRBV29-1

CDR3 protein: CSALRSGGWNYGYTF
CDR3 DNA: TGCAGTGCTCTCCGTTCAGGGGGCTGGAACTATGGCTACACCTTC
D gene: TRBD1
J gene: TRBJ1-2
clone size: few
V gene: TRBV20-1

CDR3 protein: CASSLNGVLETQYF
CDR3 DNA: TGTGCCAGCAGCTTAAATGGGGTGCTGGAGACCCAGTACTTC
D gene: .
J gene: TRBJ2-5
clone size: many
V gene: TRBV7-9

CDR3 protein: CASSLLPPGQGYEQYF
CDR3 DNA: TGCGCCAGCAGCCTCCTACCACCCGGACAGGGCTACGAGCAGTACTTC
D gene: TRBD1
J gene: TRBJ2-7
clone size: .
V gene: TRBV7-2

CDR3 protein: CASSLAPWRTEGNTIYF
CDR3 DNA: TGTGCCAGCAGCTTAGCCCCCTGGCGGACAGAAGGAAACACCATATATTTT
D gene: .
J gene: TRBJ1-3
clone size: many
V gene: TRBV7-8

CDR3 protein: CASSLEEAAGTF
CDR3 DNA: TGTGCCAGCAGCTTAGAAGAGGCTGCGGGGACCTTC
D gene: .
J gene: TRBJ1-2
clone size: many
V gene: TRBV7-9

CDR3 protein: CASSRRTEEPQHF
CDR3 DNA: TGTGCCAGCAGCCGAAGGACGGAGGAGCCCCAGCATTTT
D gene: .
J gene: TRBJ1-5
clone size: .
V gene: TRBV11-3

CDR3 protein: CSARSFSKRGYVYTF
CDR3 DNA: TGCAGTGCTAGATCGTTCAGTAAACGAGGCTATGTCTACACCTTC
D gene: .
J gene: TRBJ1-2
clone size: .
V gene: TRBV20-1

CDR3 protein: CSASSTDTQYF
CDR3 DNA: TGCAGTGCCTCGAGTACAGATACGCAGTATTTT
D gene: .
J gene: TRBJ2-3
clone size: .
V gene: TRBV20-1

CDR3 protein: CASSQAPGHWGTEAFF
CDR3 DNA: TGTGCCAGCAGCCAGGCCCCGGGACATTGGGGCACTGAAGCTTTCTTT
D gene: .
J gene: TRBJ1-1
clone size: few
V gene: TRBV7-6

CDR3 protein: CASSPRDIPYEQYF
CDR3 DNA: TGTGCCAGCAGCCCTCGAGACATCCCCTACGAGCAGTACTTC
D gene: .
J gene: TRBJ2-7
clone size: few
V gene: TRBV7-9

CDR3 protein: CASSSQSSSETQYF
CDR3 DNA: TGTGCCAGCAGCTCCCAGTCATCGTCGGAGACCCAGTACTTC
D gene: .
J gene: TRBJ2-5
clone size: many
V gene: TRBV7-2

CDR3 protein: CASSVGHSANTEAFF
CDR3 DNA: TGTGCCAGCAGCGTAGGTCACAGCGCGAACACTGAAGCTTTCTTT
D gene: .
J gene: TRBJ1-1
clone size: .
V gene: TRBV9

CDR3 protein: CASSPRGIYGYTF
CDR3 DNA: TGTGCCAGCAGCCCCAGGGGTATCTATGGCTACACCTTC
D gene: .
J gene: TRBJ1-2
clone size: few
V gene: TRBV12-3/TRBV12-4

CDR3 protein: CASSPETGLDGYTF
CDR3 DNA: TGTGCCAGCAGCCCCGAAACAGGGTTAGATGGCTACACCTTC
D gene: .
J gene: TRBJ1-2
clone size: few
V gene: TRBV5-5

CDR3 protein: CASSRLGSATEAFF
CDR3 DNA: TGTGCCAGCAGCCGTCTCGGTTCCGCGACTGAAGCTTTCTTT
D gene: .
J gene: TRBJ1-1
clone size: .
V gene: TRBV5-5

CDR3 protein: CSASGVIRGFNEQYF
CDR3 DNA: TGCAGTGCTAGTGGAGTTATAAGGGGCTTCAACGAGCAGTACTTC
D gene: .
J gene: TRBJ2-7
clone size: .
V gene: TRBV20-1

CDR3 protein: CASSQGQGTEQYF
CDR3 DNA: TGCGCCAGCAGCCAAGGACAGGGCACCGAGCAGTACTTC
D gene: TRBD1
J gene: TRBJ2-7
clone size: .
V gene: TRBV4-1

CDR3 protein: CSASAVMGDRGSEAFF
CDR3 DNA: TGCAGTGCTAGCGCAGTGATGGGGGACAGGGGAAGTGAAGCTTTCTTT
D gene: TRBD1
J gene: TRBJ1-1
clone size: few
V gene: TRBV20-1

CDR3 protein: CASSIDLGTYGYTF
CDR3 DNA: TGTGCCAGTAGTATTGACCTTGGGACCTATGGCTACACCTTC
D gene: .
J gene: TRBJ1-2
clone size: many
V gene: TRBV19

CDR3 protein: CSVHGGGDTIYF
CDR3 DNA: TGCAGCGTTCACGGGGGAGGTGACACCATATATTTT
D gene: .
J gene: TRBJ1-3
clone size: .
V gene: TRBV29-1

CDR3 protein: CASSPSRGSPLHEQYF
CDR3 DNA: TGTGCCAGCTCACCCTCCCGGGGCAGCCCCCTCCACGAGCAGTACTTC
D gene: .
J gene: TRBJ2-7
clone size: .
V gene: TRBV7-2

CDR3 protein: CASSLGYQNGETQYF
CDR3 DNA: TGTGCCAGCAGTTTAGGGTACCAGAACGGAGAGACCCAGTACTTC
D gene: .
J gene: TRBJ2-5
clone size: .
V gene: TRBV12-3/TRBV12-4

CDR3 protein: CASSEKWNTGELFF
CDR3 DNA: TGTGCCAGCAGCGAGAAGTGGAACACCGGGGAGCTGTTTTTT
D gene: .
J gene: TRBJ2-2
clone size: few
V gene: TRBV9

CDR3 protein: CASSPPGTSRSGANVLTF
CDR3 DNA: TGTGCCAGCAGCCCCCCCGGGACTAGCCGCTCTGGGGCCAACGTCCTGACTTTC
D gene: TRBD2
J gene: TRBJ2-6
clone size: few
V gene: TRBV7-2

CDR3 protein: CASSFTRAYEQYF
CDR3 DNA: TGTGCCAGCAGTTTCACCAGGGCCTACGAGCAGTACTTC
D gene: .
J gene: TRBJ2-7
clone size: .
V gene: TRBV12-3/TRBV12-4

CDR3 protein: CASSTDSEAFF
CDR3 DNA: TGTGCCAGCAGCACGGACAGTGAAGCTTTCTTT
D gene: .
J gene: TRBJ1-1
clone size: many
V gene: TRBV5-5

CDR3 protein: CASSQDRTTGNTIYF
CDR3 DNA: TGCGCCAGCAGCCAAGACCGAACAACAGGAAACACCATATATTTT
D gene: .
J gene: TRBJ1-3
clone size: .
V gene: TRBV4-1

CDR3 protein: CASRDRDPSSGANVLTF
CDR3 DNA: TGTGCCAGCAGGGACAGGGACCCGAGCTCTGGGGCCAACGTCCTGACTTTC
D gene: TRBD1
J gene: TRBJ2-6
clone size: many
V gene: TRBV2

CDR3 protein: CASSPDTTGTEAFF
CDR3 DNA: TGTGCCAGCTCACCCGACACGACCGGAACTGAAGCTTTCTTT
D gene: .
J gene: TRBJ1-1
clone size: once
V gene: TRBV11-1

CDR3 protein: CASSATGGLADEQFF
CDR3 DNA: TGTGCCAGCAGCGCCACGGGGGGGCTGGCTGATGAGCAGTTCTTC
D gene: TRBD2
J gene: TRBJ2-1
clone size: .
V gene: TRBV9

CDR3 protein: CAVSRAGEQYF
CDR3 DNA: TGTGCCGTCAGCAGGGCGGGCGAGCAGTACTTC
D gene: .
J gene: TRBJ2-7
clone size: .
V gene: TRBV2

CDR3 protein: CASSPGRGQDGYTF
CDR3 DNA: TGTGCCAGCTCACCGGGTAGGGGGCAGGATGGCTACACCTTC
D gene: TRBD1
J gene: TRBJ1-2
clone size: .
V gene: TRBV19

CDR3 protein: CASSLPWDTNYEQYF
CDR3 DNA: TGTGCCAGCAGCCTCCCTTGGGACACTAACTACGAGCAGTACTTC
D gene: .
J gene: TRBJ2-7
clone size: .
V gene: TRBV10-3

CDR3 protein: CASSQLGARAQETQYF
CDR3 DNA: TGTGCCAGCAGCCAACTTGGGGCGCGGGCACAAGAGACCCAGTACTTC
D gene: .
J gene: TRBJ2-5
clone size: few
V gene: TRBV14

CDR3 protein: CASSRQDNQPQHF
CDR3 DNA: TGTGCCAGCTCACGACAGGATAATCAGCCCCAGCATTTT
D gene: .
J gene: TRBJ1-5
clone size: .
V gene: TRBV18

CDR3 protein: CASSIRDRHF
CDR3 DNA: TGTGCCAGTAGTATTCGCGACAGGCATTTT
D gene: .
J gene: TRBJ1-5
clone size: .
V gene: TRBV19

CDR3 protein: CASSSGLALSYEQYF
CDR3 DNA: TGTGCCAGCAGTTCGGGACTAGCTCTCTCCTACGAGCAGTACTTC
D gene: TRBD2
J gene: TRBJ2-7
clone size: .
V gene: TRBV5-5

CDR3 protein: CASSLFGVGSSYEQYF
CDR3 DNA: TGTGCCAGCAGCTTATTCGGAGTGGGGTCATCCTACGAGCAGTACTTC
D gene: .
J gene: TRBJ2-7
clone size: .
V gene: TRBV7-2

CDR3 protein: CASSPYGTAGGSRELFF
CDR3 DNA: TGTGCCAGCAGCCCGTACGGGACTGCCGGGGGCAGCCGGGAGCTGTTTTTT
D gene: .
J gene: TRBJ2-2
clone size: few
V gene: TRBV9

CDR3 protein: CAISEDGAYEQYF
CDR3 DNA: TGTGCCATCAGTGAGGACGGAGCCTACGAGCAGTACTTC
D gene: .
J gene: TRBJ2-7
clone size: many
V gene: TRBV10-3

CDR3 protein: CASSWGQGDTEAFF
CDR3 DNA: TGCGCCAGCAGCTGGGGACAGGGGGACACTGAAGCTTTCTTT
D gene: TRBD1
J gene: TRBJ1-1
clone size: many
V gene: TRBV5-1

CDR3 protein: CASSSPGGLAGANVLTF
CDR3 DNA: TGTGCCAGCAGCTCTCCCGGGGGGCTGGCTGGGGCCAACGTCCTGACTTTC
D gene: .
J gene: TRBJ2-6
clone size: .
V gene: TRBV7-9

CDR3 protein: CASSESSSEEETQYF
CDR3 DNA: TGTGCCAGCAGTGAGAGCTCGAGCGAGGAAGAGACCCAGTACTTC
D gene: .
J gene: TRBJ2-5
clone size: many
V gene: TRBV25-1

CDR3 protein: CASSEIGTGVNQPQHF
CDR3 DNA: TGTGCCAGTAGCGAGATCGGGACAGGGGTCAATCAGCCCCAGCATTTT
D gene: TRBD1
J gene: TRBJ1-5
clone size: .
V gene: TRBV19